This entry lists 26 T cell receptor beta chains sequenced from one sample in a study of T cell repertoires in cytomegalovirus infection. TCRdb re-analysed the reads in MiXCR, keeping a single row per CDR3 protein. The sample carries some 200,000 distinct CDR3 sequences, 9.5% recorded once. The specimen was PBMCs. These receptors were obtained from a human donor in good health (CMV status not recorded). Some clones in this sample may be carry-over from other donors' samples.

At least ten counts were recorded for this clonotype. The chain couples TRBV7-2 to TRBJ1-2, with D perhaps TRBD1 (6 bases). CDR1 and CDR2 from the germline V gene are SGHTA and FQGNSA. The V and J ends lost 2 bases and 8 bases respectively, with 15 bases between them. CDR3 size: 14 residues. CDR3 nucleotides: TGTGCCAGCAGCTTAAGTAACAGGGCGTCCGGCTACACCTTC. Protein product: CASSLSNRASGYTF.

V and J are TRBV6-1 and TRBJ2-2; D gene ambiguous. Germline V gene data show CDR1 as MNHNS and CDR2 as SASEGT. This CDR3 has 15 residues. V gave up 5 bases and J gave up 2 bases, with 12 bases separating them. Written as DNA, the CDR3 is TGTGCCAGCAGTTCATCTTGGATAAACACCGGGGAGCTGTTTTTT. Protein sequence: CASSSSWINTGELFF.

This clonotype has ten or more counts. The CDR3 DNA sequence: TGTGCCAGCAGCAAAGGACTAGCGGGAGGGGGGGAGACCCAGTACTTC. It encodes CASSKGLAGGGETQYF. V and J are TRBV7-3 and TRBJ2-5; 15 bases match TRBD2. The CDR3 runs 16 residues. V was clipped by 5 bases and J by 5 bases; unmatched bases: 6. CDR1 SGHTA and CDR2 FQGTGA come from the germline V gene.

The V call is TRBV20-1, the J call TRBJ1-4; D gene unclear. V was cut by 2 bases and J by 3 bases, with 10 bases left in between. This CDR3 has 14 residues. The germline CDR1 and CDR2 sequences are DFQATT and SNEGSKA (reference sequence). CDR3 DNA: TGCAGTGCTAGATTCAGAGCAGCTAATGAAAAACTGTTTTTT. It is translated as CSARFRAANEKLFF.

This clonotype was found many times. The J gene is TRBJ2-7, the V gene TRBV4-3; D is ambiguous. The CDR3 length is 17 residues. The ends were cut back, 4 bases at V and 4 bases at J, with 23 bases in the middle. Looked up from germline, CDR1 is LGHNA and CDR2 is YSLEER. Written as DNA, the CDR3 is TGCGCCAGCAGCCGGGCTCACTCACCATCCTCCGGTTACGAGCAGTACTTC. It specifies CASSRAHSPSSGYEQYF.

The gene calls are TRBV28 and TRBJ1-2; TRBD1 might be the D (6 bases). Germline CDR1 reads MDHEN; CDR2 reads SYDVKM. The CDR3 length is 14 residues. The V gene lost 6 bases and the J gene lost 4 bases, with 15 bases spanning the gap. This CDR3 is CASRSWDNLYGYTF. In DNA, the CDR3 is TGTGCCAGCAGGTCCTGGGACAATCTCTATGGCTACACCTTC.

This clonotype came up a few times. This chain uses TRBV11-2 with TRBJ1-6; D possibly corresponds to TRBD1 (5 bases). CDR1 and CDR2 (germline): SGHAT, FQNNGV. The CDR3 is 15 amino acids. V gave up 2 bases and J gave up 9 bases, with 14 bases separating them. In DNA, the CDR3 is TGTGCCAGCAGCTTATCGAGGGACGGGGTTTCACCCCTCCACTTT. This gives the protein CASSLSRDGVSPLHF. Together with reference TRBV11-2 and TRBJ1-6, the CDR3 gives the full variable domain: EAGVAQSPRYKIIEKRQSVAFWCNPISGHATLYWYQQILGQGPKLLIQFQNNGVVDDSQLPKDRFSAERLKGVDSTLKIQPAKLEDSAVYLCASSLSRDGVSPLHFGNGTRLTVT.

This clonotype was detected ten times or more. The rearrangement joins TRBV12-3 or TRBV12-4 to TRBJ2-7; 14 bases agree with TRBD2. The CDR3 consists of 15 residues. With V trimmed by 8 bases and J by 4 bases, 7 bases remained unmatched. The CDR3 here is CASSHGTSGGYEQYF. CDR3 DNA sequence: TGTGCCAGCTCCCACGGGACTAGCGGGGGTTACGAGCAGTACTTC.

The rearrangement links TRBV6-2 or TRBV6-3 to TRBJ2-2, with 9 nucleotides matching TRBD1. The germline gives CDR1 MNHEY, CDR2 SVGEGT. The CDR3 is 16 residues long. The J segment lost 2 bases and the V segment lost 4 bases, leaving 5 bases of the junction unmatched. CDR3 coding DNA: TGTGCCAGCAGTTCGAACAGGGGGCAAAACACCGGGGAGCTGTTTTTT. It translates to CASSSNRGQNTGELFF.

The chain recombines TRBV28 with TRBJ1-2; D is undetermined. CDR1 MDHEN and CDR2 SYDVKM come from the germline V gene. This CDR3 contains 16 residues. V gave up 7 bases and J gave up 2 bases, with 20 bases separating them. This CDR3 is CASMIGSGGQNYGYTF. CDR3 coding DNA: TGTGCCAGCATGATCGGCTCCGGCGGGCAGAACTATGGCTACACCTTC.

In its sample, this clonotype was seen many times. The chain uses TRBV7-8 and TRBJ1-2, with 9 bases that match TRBD1. V gave up 5 bases and J gave up 2 bases; unmatched junction bases: 6. CDR3 length equals 15 residues. The V gene's germline CDR1 is SGHVS and CDR2 FQNEAQ. The CDR3 bases are TGTGCCAGCAGCGTAGACAGGGGGATAAACTATGGCTACACCTTC. It codes for CASSVDRGINYGYTF.

The chain joins TRBV4-2 to TRBJ2-2; D uncertain. The V gene's germline CDR1 is LGHNA and CDR2 YNFKEQ. Deletions cut 5 bases from V and 4 bases from J, with 8 bases between. The CDR3 length is 13 residues. The CDR3, as DNA: TGTGCCAGCAGCTTCGACGCCACCGGGGAGCTGTTTTTT. It specifies CASSFDATGELFF.

This clonotype was recorded at least ten times. The chain joins TRBV28 to TRBJ1-1, with D unclear. CDR3 length equals 13 residues. Germline V CDR1 and CDR2: MDHEN, SYDVKM. V was shortened by 8 bases and J by 0 bases, with 10 bases between the two germline ends. CDR3: CASSPSMNTEAFF. CDR3 DNA sequence: TGTGCCAGCTCACCCAGCATGAACACTGAAGCTTTCTTT. Full variable domain (remainder filled in from reference TRBV28 and TRBJ1-1): DVKVTQSSRYLVKRTGEKVFLECVQDMDHENMFWYRQDPGLGLRLIYFSYDVKMKEKGDIPEGYSVSREKKERFSLILESASTNQTSMYLCASSPSMNTEAFFGQGTRLTVV.

V and J are TRBV4-3 and TRBJ1-2; unclear D gene. The germline V gene has CDR1 LGHNA and CDR2 YSLEER. The CDR3 totals 14 residues. V shed 0 bases and J shed 1 base, with 6 bases lying between them. The CDR3 DNA reads as TGCGCCAGCAGCCAAGACGGCCTTAACTATGGCTACACCTTC. Amino acid sequence: CASSQDGLNYGYTF.

This clonotype was seen repeatedly, ten times or more. The chain joins TRBV27 to TRBJ1-3; D uncertain. This CDR3 has 15 amino acids. V lost 3 bases, J lost 0 bases, and 9 bases lay in between. Looked up from germline, CDR1 is MNHEY and CDR2 is SMNVEV (reference sequence). The CDR3 coding sequence is TGTGCCAGCAGTTTTGACGGTGCCTCTGGAAACACCATATATTTT. Translated: CASSFDGASGNTIYF.

This clonotype was detected ten times or more. The chain uses TRBV7-2 and TRBJ2-7, with TRBD2 as a possible D gene (6 bases). This CDR3 region has 15 residues. Germline lookup yields CDR1 SGHTA and CDR2 FQGNSA. V shed 0 bases and J shed 3 bases, with 12 bases lying between them. The CDR3 nucleotides read TGTGCCAGCAGCTTAGCGCCGGGACTTGACTACGAGCAGTACTTC. Translated: CASSLAPGLDYEQYF. The whole variable domain, remainder taken from reference TRBV7-2 and TRBJ2-7, is GAGVSQSPSNKVTEKGKDVELRCDPISGHTALYWYRQSLGQGLEFLIYFQGNSAPDKSGLPSDRFSAERTGGSVSTLTIQRTQQEDSAVYLCASSLAPGLDYEQYFGPGTRLTVT.

This clonotype has a count of ten or more. The chain recombines TRBV23-1 with TRBJ2-1; no firm D call. TRBV23-1 is annotated as an ORF whose role is uncertain. This CDR3 contains 14 residues. Written as DNA, the CDR3 is TGCGTCAAAGCAGTCAGTAGGTGCGCCAATGAGCAGTTCTTC. Translated, it gives CVKAVSRCANEQFF.

There are many counts of this clonotype. CDR3: CASSRQGGYTEAFF. In DNA, the CDR3 is TGTGCCAGCAGTCGACAGGGAGGGTACACTGAAGCTTTCTTT. The rearrangement links TRBV6-1 to TRBJ1-1; 7 nucleotides line up with TRBD1. This CDR3 comprises 14 residues. The V and J ends lost 5 bases and 3 bases, in that order; junction bases with no gene match: 6. Per the germline V gene, CDR1 is MNHNS and CDR2 is SASEGT.

This clonotype was seen more than once but under ten times. The J gene is TRBJ1-5, the V gene TRBV29-1; D might be TRBD1 (5 bases). Trimming shortened V by 4 bases and J by 2 bases, and 15 bases separated the two germline ends. Germline V gene data show CDR1 as SQVTM and CDR2 as ANQGSEA. The CDR3 loop spans 15 amino acids. CDR3 bases: TGCAGCGTTGCCGGGCAGGGATGGGGCAATCAGCCCCAGCATTTT. Its protein product is CSVAGQGWGNQPQHF.

V is TRBV5-1 and J is TRBJ2-2; 12 positions agree with TRBD2. The CDR3 extends over 20 amino acids. The germline CDR1 and CDR2 sequences are SGHRS and YFSETQ. The V gene end was trimmed by 0 bases and the J gene end by 0 bases; junction bases not matched to a gene: 9. This chain's CDR3 is CASSLAIPGLAGSNTGELFF. Here the CDR3 DNA reads TGCGCCAGCAGCTTGGCCATTCCGGGACTAGCGGGCTCGAACACCGGGGAGCTGTTTTTT.

This clonotype was detected a few times. J is TRBJ1-5 and V is TRBV12-3 or TRBV12-4, with D possibly TRBD1 on 5 matching bases. The CDR3 is 13 residues long. Trimming took 5 bases from V and 6 from J, leaving 11 bases between them. The CDR3 is CASSRGGSQPQHF. For the CDR3, the DNA is TGTGCCAGCAGTCGGGGGGGATCTCAGCCCCAGCATTTT.

This clonotype showed up many times. The J gene is TRBJ1-1, the V gene TRBV12-3 or TRBV12-4; D call uncertain. This CDR3 is 15 amino acids long. The V end lost 5 bases, the J end lost 0 bases, and 13 bases lay between the germline ends. The CDR3: CASSRRGGLNTEAFF. The CDR3 DNA reads TGTGCCAGCAGTAGGCGAGGAGGGCTGAACACTGAAGCTTTCTTT.

There are many counts of this clonotype. J is TRBJ1-1 and V is TRBV7-2; no firm D call. V lost 5 bases and J lost 2, with 9 bases in between. The CDR3 length is 13 residues. Germline CDR1 is SGHTA and CDR2 is FQGNSA. The CDR3 coding sequence is TGTGCCAGCAGCGTCCCCAGTAACACTGAAGCTTTCTTT. This gives the protein CASSVPSNTEAFF.

This clonotype came up many times. The chain has TRBV7-2 and TRBJ2-2, with TRBD1 identical over 9 bases. The CDR3 is 20 amino acids. Germline lookup yields CDR1 SGHTA and CDR2 FQGNSA. V lost 6 bases, J lost 4 bases, and 21 bases stayed unmatched. CDR3 protein: CASSPRDRAFRRELTGELFF. The CDR3 DNA reads TGTGCCAGCAGTCCGAGGGACAGGGCTTTCCGGCGGGAGCTCACCGGGGAGCTGTTTTTT.

This clonotype has at least ten counts. The rearrangement links TRBV28 to TRBJ1-1, with a possible D match to TRBD1 (6 bases). CDR1 is MDHEN, CDR2 SYDVKM, per germline. The CDR3 covers 16 residues. V was cut by 4 bases and J by 5 bases, with 20 bases left in between. The CDR3 bases are TGTGCCAGCAGTTCATTCAACAGGGAAGGAGAGACTGAAGCTTTCTTT. It yields the protein CASSSFNREGETEAFF.

Notes on this clonotype: A much larger clone lies one base from this, so it may be a read error. This chain uses TRBV28 with TRBJ1-5; 10 nucleotides align to TRBD1. Germline V CDR1 and CDR2: MDHEN, SYDVKM. The length of the CDR3 is 17 residues. The CDR3: CPSTGAGQGYSNQPQHF. CDR3 bases: TGTCCCAGCACCGGGGCGGGACAGGGGTATAGCAATCAGCCCCAGCATTTT.